These 30 T cell receptor beta chains came from one sample sequenced in a study of blood T cell repertoires in COVID-19. Assay: immunoSEQ multiplex PCR; the TCRdb copy retains only in-frame clones and omits some. The sample consists of 56,000 or so clones, less than 90% of them appearing once. Sequencing used peripheral blood. The receptors originated from a man aged 45-60 years with acute or convalescent COVID-19.

This sequence joins TRBV14 and TRBJ1-6; the D is unclear. The CDR3 consists of 14 residues. The V end was cut by 5 bases, the J end by 5 bases, with 10 bases between. Germline loops: CDR1 SGHDN, CDR2 FVKESK. CDR3 region: CASSSRVDNSPLHF. Written as DNA, the CDR3 is TGTGCCAGCAGCTCTCGGGTCGATAATTCACCCCTCCACTTT. Based on the CDR3 plus reference TRBV14 and TRBJ1-6, the full variable domain is EAGVTQFPSHSVIEKGQTVTLRCDPISGHDNLYWYRRVMGKEIKFLLHFVKESKQDESGMPNNRFLAERTGGTYSTLKVQPAELEDSGVYFCASSSRVDNSPLHFGNGTRLTVT.

The V gene is TRBV5-1, the J gene TRBJ1-6; 8 nucleotides align to TRBD1. The trim removed 4 bases at V and 2 bases at J, leaving 5 bases unmatched. The germline CDR1 and CDR2 sequences are SGHRS and YFSETQ. The CDR3 is 16 residues long. The CDR3 loop is CASSPGQGPYNSPLHF. The CDR3 DNA reads TGCGCCAGCAGCCCAGGACAGGGACCCTATAATTCACCCCTCCACTTT.

The V call is TRBV3-1 (or the pseudogene TRBV3-2), the J call TRBJ2-7; 7 bases line up with TRBD1. This CDR3 spans 14 amino acids. From germline, CDR1 is LGHDT and CDR2 YNNKEL (reference sequence). The junction had 9 bases not matched to a gene; V was cut back by 4 bases and J by 6 bases. This CDR3 is CASSPVPGQSEQYF. The CDR3 DNA reads as TGTGCCAGCAGCCCCGTCCCGGGACAGTCCGAGCAGTACTTC.

Relative to its sample, this clone is medium-sized. The chain has TRBV4-2 and TRBJ2-7; 8 bases are shared with TRBD2. The CDR3 has 16 amino acids. CDR1 LGHNA and CDR2 YNFKEQ come from the germline V gene. After removal of 1 base from V and 0 bases from J, the junction contained 5 bases not matched to a gene. The CDR3 here is CASSQVQRETSYEQYF. Here the CDR3 DNA reads TGTGCCAGCAGCCAAGTTCAGCGGGAGACCTCCTACGAGCAGTACTTC.

The chain combines TRBV30 with TRBJ1-6; 8 bases agree with TRBD1. The CDR3 totals 15 residues. The trim removed 0 bases at V and 3 bases at J, leaving 1 base unmatched. Germline CDR1 GTSNPN, CDR2 SVGIG (reference sequence). The CDR3 is CAWSVTGGYNSPLHF. The CDR3 DNA reads as TGTGCCTGGAGTGTTACAGGGGGCTATAATTCACCCCTCCACTTT.

The chain uses TRBV2 and TRBJ1-2; no clear D gene. Germline V gene sequence: CDR1 SNHLY, CDR2 FYNNEI. The CDR3 runs to 13 residues. V lost 4 bases, J lost 3 bases, and 9 bases lay in between. The CDR3 nucleotides are TGTGCCAGCAGTGCTTCGAGGGACTATGGCTACACCTTC. This codes for CASSASRDYGYTF.

This clone is a singleton in its sample. This chain links TRBV9 with TRBJ2-7; 8 bases are shared with TRBD1. Germline V gene sequence: CDR1 SGDLS, CDR2 YYNGEE. The CDR3 spans 15 residues. The J segment lost 4 bases and the V segment lost 7 bases, leaving 13 bases of the junction unmatched. In DNA form, the CDR3 reads TGTGCCAGCTGTCGGTCCTCAGGGGGCAATTACGAGCAGTACTTC. This translates into CASCRSSGGNYEQYF.

The chain uses TRBV25-1 and TRBJ2-2; TRBD2 aligns across 11 bases. CDR1 MGHDK and CDR2 SYGVNS come from the germline V gene. J gave up 1 base and V 10 bases, and 2 bases lay outside the gene matches. The CDR3 is 14 amino acids. CDR3 sequence reads: CAISGRENTGELFF. For the CDR3, the DNA is TGTGCCATTAGCGGGAGGGAGAACACCGGGGAGCTGTTTTTT.

This chain joins TRBV27 and TRBJ2-1; 9 bases are a match to TRBD2. From germline, CDR1 is MNHEY and CDR2 SMNVEV (reference sequence). The CDR3 has 14 amino acids. J gave up 10 bases and V 7 bases, and 11 bases lay outside the gene matches. The CDR3 sequence: CASKLREGRWEQFF. In nucleotides, the CDR3 is TGTGCCAGCAAGTTGCGGGAGGGCCGTTGGGAGCAGTTCTTC.

The count of this clone is one. The chain links TRBV7-2 to TRBJ2-3; TRBD2 matches 8 bases. This CDR3 comprises 15 residues. Germline V gives CDR1 SGHTA, CDR2 FQGNSA. V lost 5 bases to trimming and J lost 9 bases; unmatched junction nucleotides: 13. CDR3 coding DNA: TGTGCCAGCAGCCCAGATCATTTAGCGGGGCGAACGCAGTATTTT. Amino acid sequence: CASSPDHLAGRTQYF.

V usage is TRBV5-1 and J usage is TRBJ2-1; D remains ambiguous. CDR3 length: 15 amino acids. Deletions cut 5 bases from V and 5 bases from J, with 17 bases between. The germline gives CDR1 SGHRS, CDR2 YFSETQ. CDR3 in DNA: TGCGCCAGCAGGCTGGCTGGAAATGAGGACAATGAGCAGTTCTTC. Protein product: CASRLAGNEDNEQFF.

The chain employs TRBV9 and TRBJ1-1; D is uncertain. CDR1 is SGDLS, CDR2 YYNGEE, per germline. The CDR3 contains 16 residues. V was shortened by 2 bases and J by 7 bases, with 21 bases between the two germline ends. CDR3 in DNA: TGTGCCAGCAGCGTGGAGTCCGTTTATGAGGGAAATGAAGCTTTCTTT. It codes for CASSVESVYEGNEAFF.

The V and J genes are TRBV7-9 and TRBJ1-2; 9 positions match TRBD1. This CDR3 comprises 14 residues. CDR1 is SEHNR, CDR2 FQNEAQ, per germline (reference sequence). J was trimmed by 8 bases and V by 1 base; bases with no gene match: 5. The CDR3 nucleotides read TGTGCCAGCAGCTTAGGAGGACAGGGGCGAGGCTACACCTTC. This sequence encodes CASSLGGQGRGYTF.

This clone has a single count. The gene calls are TRBV9 and TRBJ2-7, with a tentative D call TRBD1 (5 bases). Germline loops: CDR1 SGDLS, CDR2 YYNGEE. This CDR3 is 15 amino acids long. Deletions cut 4 bases from V and 1 base from J, with 15 bases between. CDR3 loop: CASSPLSRGSYEQYF. The DNA of the CDR3 is TGTGCCAGCAGCCCTCTATCTAGGGGTTCCTACGAGCAGTACTTC.

The rearrangement uses TRBV27 and TRBJ2-3, with 8 bases that match TRBD2. The CDR3 runs to 15 residues. J gave up 1 base and V 5 bases, and 5 bases lay outside the gene matches. The germline CDR1 and CDR2 sequences are MNHEY and SMNVEV (reference sequence). For the CDR3, the DNA is TGTGCCAGCAGTCCGACTAGCGAACGCACAGATACGCAGTATTTT. This translates into CASSPTSERTDTQYF.

This clone is medium-sized within its sample. The rearrangement links TRBV28 to TRBJ1-6; D not resolved. CDR3 length equals 15 residues. Trimming pared 7 bases from V and 0 bases from J, leaving 10 bases between. Germline CDR1 is MDHEN and CDR2 is SYDVKM. The CDR3 DNA reads as TGTGCCAGCACCCTCGAGAGCTCCTATAATTCACCCCTCCACTTT. Its protein product is CASTLESSYNSPLHF.

In its sample, this clone was seen once. The rearrangement links TRBV5-5 to TRBJ1-5; D unclear. V gave up 0 bases and J gave up 4 bases, with 8 bases separating them. CDR1 and CDR2 from the germline V gene are SGHKS and YYEKEE (reference sequence). The CDR3 length is 14 residues. The CDR3 is CASSLAGGNQPQHF. CDR3 bases: TGTGCCAGCAGCTTGGCCGGCGGAAATCAGCCCCAGCATTTT.

The V gene is TRBV23-1, the J gene TRBJ2-7, with 7 bases fitting TRBD1. TRBV23-1 falls under the ORF class, with uncertain function. Trimming cost V 4 bases and J 4 bases; bases outside gene matches: 4. This CDR3 is 13 amino acids long. The CDR3 bases are TGCGCCAGCAGTCCCAGGGGGTGTTACGAGCAGTACTTC. Its translation is CASSPRGCYEQYF.

The V gene is TRBV5-4, the J gene TRBJ2-3; 11 bases align to TRBD1. With V trimmed by 2 bases and J by 4 bases, 6 bases remained unmatched. The CDR3 totals 16 residues. Germline-derived CDR1 and CDR2 are SGHNT and YYREEE (reference sequence). The CDR3 loop is CASSFGQGAFADTQYF. In DNA form, the CDR3 reads TGTGCCAGCAGCTTTGGACAGGGGGCATTTGCAGATACGCAGTATTTT.

The chain joins TRBV7-2 to TRBJ1-3; D may be TRBD1 (5 bases). V was clipped by 2 bases and J by 2 bases, with 10 bases between them. This CDR3 spans 15 amino acids. Germline loops: CDR1 SGHTA, CDR2 FQGNSA. CDR3 residues: CASSLSRGAGNTIYF. In DNA form, the CDR3 reads TGTGCCAGCAGCTTAAGTAGGGGCGCTGGAAACACCATATATTTT.

V is TRBV10-3 and J is TRBJ1-3, with 7 bases that match TRBD1. Germline loops: CDR1 ENHRY, CDR2 SYGVKD. The CDR3 is 15 residues long. V was clipped by 0 bases and J by 4 bases; unmatched bases: 3. CDR3 sequence reads: CAISESGTEGNTIYF. DNA of the CDR3: TGTGCCATCAGTGAGTCGGGGACAGAAGGAAACACCATATATTTT.

In its sample, this clone was seen a few times. The rearrangement links TRBV3-1 (or the pseudogene TRBV3-2) to TRBJ2-3, with D uncertain. CDR1 and CDR2 from the germline V gene are LGHDT and YNNKEL (reference sequence). The CDR3 contains 14 residues. V lost 2 bases and J lost 4, with 10 bases in between. Here the CDR3 DNA reads TGTGCCAGCAGCCAAATGTTTCTCGCAGATACGCAGTATTTT. It yields the protein CASSQMFLADTQYF.

Written as DNA, the CDR3 is TGCAGCGTTGAAGATAGTGTGCGGGAGGGCCTGTCCTACGAGCAGTACTTC. Its protein is CSVEDSVREGLSYEQYF. This chain joins TRBV29-1 and TRBJ2-7, with TRBD2 matching over 9 bases. Germline CDR1 is SQVTM and CDR2 is ANQGSEA. CDR3 length equals 17 residues. With V trimmed by 0 bases and J by 1 base, 10 bases remained unmatched.

The chain employs TRBV3-1 (or the pseudogene TRBV3-2) and TRBJ2-7; 12 bases are shared with TRBD1. CDR3 length equals 13 residues. Trimming cost V 6 bases and J 7 bases; bases outside gene matches: 4. Looked up from germline, CDR1 is LGHDT and CDR2 is YNNKEL (reference sequence). DNA for the CDR3: TGTGCCAGCAGGGGGACAGGGGGCGGTGAGCAGTACTTC. It is translated as CASRGTGGGEQYF.

The chain links TRBV7-9 to TRBJ2-5; maybe TRBD1 (6 bases). Germline CDR1 SEHNR, CDR2 FQNEAQ (reference sequence). CDR3 size: 13 residues. V lost 2 bases and J 3 bases, leaving 7 bases between the germline ends. CDR3 region: CASSLRQEETQYF. In nucleotides, the CDR3 is TGTGCCAGCAGCTTAAGACAGGAAGAGACCCAGTACTTC. The full variable domain, with the rest looked up from reference TRBV7-9 and TRBJ2-5, is DTGVSQNPRHKITKRGQNVTFRCDPISEHNRLYWYRQTLGQGPEFLTYFQNEAQLEKSRLLSDRFSAERPKGSFSTLEIQRTEQGDSAMYLCASSLRQEETQYFGPGTRLLVL.

This clone was found a few times. The chain carries TRBV28 and TRBJ1-6; D is unresolved. CDR3 length: 12 residues. Germline-derived CDR1 and CDR2 are MDHEN and SYDVKM. Trimming took 5 bases from V and 6 from J, leaving 5 bases between them. The CDR3 DNA follows: TGTGCCAGCAGTGGAGTTAATTCACCCCTCCACTTT. Its translation is CASSGVNSPLHF.

The V and J genes are TRBV6-5 and TRBJ1-6; TRBD1 matches at 9 bases. The CDR3 contains 13 residues. Losses at the gene ends were 10 bases for V and 5 bases for J; bases not matched to a gene: 3. The germline V gene has CDR1 MNHEY and CDR2 SVGAGI. The CDR3 region is CATQGANNSPLHF. The CDR3 region has the DNA TGTGCCACACAGGGGGCAAATAATTCACCCCTCCACTTT.

This clone was counted a few times. The chain employs TRBV7-3 and TRBJ2-7; D perhaps matches TRBD1 (5 bases). The V gene lost 5 bases and the J gene lost 1 base, with 9 bases spanning the gap. The CDR3 sequence is 13 residues long. The germline gives CDR1 SGHTA, CDR2 FQGTGA. CDR3 in amino acids: CASSEGVSYEQYF. CDR3 sequence (DNA): TGTGCCAGCAGCGAAGGGGTGTCCTACGAGCAGTACTTC.

The V and J genes are TRBV14 and TRBJ1-6; tentatively, D is TRBD1 (5 bases). CDR1 is SGHDN and CDR2 is FVKESK in the germline V gene. The CDR3 sequence is 16 residues long. The V and J ends lost 0 bases and 8 bases respectively, with 14 bases between them. In DNA form, the CDR3 reads TGTGCCAGCAGCCAAGATGGAGGGGCGCTGGATTCACCCCTCCACTTT. This codes for CASSQDGGALDSPLHF.

The gene calls are TRBV20-1 and TRBJ2-7; D is possibly TRBD2 (6 bases). With 8 bases removed from V and 3 bases from J, the gap between germline ends came to 11 bases. CDR1 and CDR2 (germline): DFQATT, SNEGSKA (reference sequence). The CDR3 extends over 11 amino acids. For the CDR3, the DNA is TGCAGTTGCGGGACGAACTACGAGCAGTACTTC. It codes for CSCGTNYEQYF.